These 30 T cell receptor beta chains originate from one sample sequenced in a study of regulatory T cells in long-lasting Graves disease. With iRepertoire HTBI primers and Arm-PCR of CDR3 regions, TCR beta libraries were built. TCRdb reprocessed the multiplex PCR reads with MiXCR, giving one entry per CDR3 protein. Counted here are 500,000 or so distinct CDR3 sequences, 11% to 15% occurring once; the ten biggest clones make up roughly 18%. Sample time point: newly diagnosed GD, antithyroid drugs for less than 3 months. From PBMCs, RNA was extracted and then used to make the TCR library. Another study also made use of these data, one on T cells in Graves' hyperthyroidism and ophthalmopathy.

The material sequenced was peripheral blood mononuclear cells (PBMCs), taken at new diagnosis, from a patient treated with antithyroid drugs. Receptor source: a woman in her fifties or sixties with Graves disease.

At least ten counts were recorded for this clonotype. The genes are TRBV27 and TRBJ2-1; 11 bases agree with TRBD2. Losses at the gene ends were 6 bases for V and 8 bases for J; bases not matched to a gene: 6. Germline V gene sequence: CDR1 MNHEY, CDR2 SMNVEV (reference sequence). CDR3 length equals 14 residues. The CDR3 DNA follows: TGTGCCAGCAGCCCTAGCGGGAGGTGGCATGAGCAGTTCTTC. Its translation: CASSPSGRWHEQFF.

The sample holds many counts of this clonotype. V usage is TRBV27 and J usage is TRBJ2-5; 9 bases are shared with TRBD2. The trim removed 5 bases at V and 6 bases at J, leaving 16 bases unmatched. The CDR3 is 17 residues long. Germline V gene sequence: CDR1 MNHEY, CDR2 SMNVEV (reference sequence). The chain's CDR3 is CASSPRGGVAGSKTQYF. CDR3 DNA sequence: TGTGCCAGCAGTCCCCGCGGGGGGGTAGCGGGCTCAAAGACCCAGTACTTC.

CDR3 in amino acids: CASKRLADRTDTQYF. Written as DNA, the CDR3 is TGCGCCAGCAAGCGGCTAGCGGATCGCACAGATACGCAGTATTTT. The V gene is TRBV5-1, the J gene TRBJ2-3, with 7 nucleotides matching TRBD2. V was clipped by 6 bases and J by 1 base; unmatched bases: 8. This CDR3 contains 15 residues. From germline, CDR1 is SGHRS and CDR2 YFSETQ.

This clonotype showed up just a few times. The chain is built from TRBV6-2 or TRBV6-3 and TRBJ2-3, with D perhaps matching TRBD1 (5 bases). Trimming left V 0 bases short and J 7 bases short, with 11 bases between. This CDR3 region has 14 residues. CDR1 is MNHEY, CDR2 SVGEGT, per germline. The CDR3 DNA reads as TGTGCCAGCAGTTACTCGGGGCAGGGCCATACGCAGTATTTT. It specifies CASSYSGQGHTQYF.

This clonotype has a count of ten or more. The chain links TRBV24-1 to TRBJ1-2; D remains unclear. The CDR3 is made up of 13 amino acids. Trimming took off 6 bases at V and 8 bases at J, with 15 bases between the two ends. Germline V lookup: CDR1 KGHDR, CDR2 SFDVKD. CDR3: CATSPTGSHGYTF. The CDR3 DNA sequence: TGTGCCACCAGTCCTACCGGGTCTCACGGCTACACCTTC.

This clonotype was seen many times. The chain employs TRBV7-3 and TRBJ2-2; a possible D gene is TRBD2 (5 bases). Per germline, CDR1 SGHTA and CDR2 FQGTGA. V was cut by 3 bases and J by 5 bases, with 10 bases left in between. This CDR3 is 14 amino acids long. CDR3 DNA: TGTGCCAGCAGCTTGCCTAGCCCAACCGGGGAGCTGTTTTTT. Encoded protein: CASSLPSPTGELFF.

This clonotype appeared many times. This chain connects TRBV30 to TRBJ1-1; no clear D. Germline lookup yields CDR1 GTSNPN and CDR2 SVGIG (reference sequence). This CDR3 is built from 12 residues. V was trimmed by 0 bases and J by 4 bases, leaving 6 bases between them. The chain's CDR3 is CAWSVRITEAFF. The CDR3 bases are TGTGCCTGGAGTGTACGTATCACTGAAGCTTTCTTT.

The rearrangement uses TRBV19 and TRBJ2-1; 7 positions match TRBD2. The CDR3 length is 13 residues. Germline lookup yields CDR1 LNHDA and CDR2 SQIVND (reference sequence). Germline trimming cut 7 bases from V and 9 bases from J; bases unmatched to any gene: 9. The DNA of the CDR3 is TGTGCCAGTAAGGCTAGCGGAACTCGTGAGCAGTTCTTC. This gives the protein CASKASGTREQFF. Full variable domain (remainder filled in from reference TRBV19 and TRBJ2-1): DGGITQSPKYLFRKEGQNVTLSCEQNLNHDAMYWYRQDPGQGLRLIYYSQIVNDFQKGDIAEGYSVSREKKESFPLTVTSAQKNPTAFYLCASKASGTREQFFGPGTRLTVL.

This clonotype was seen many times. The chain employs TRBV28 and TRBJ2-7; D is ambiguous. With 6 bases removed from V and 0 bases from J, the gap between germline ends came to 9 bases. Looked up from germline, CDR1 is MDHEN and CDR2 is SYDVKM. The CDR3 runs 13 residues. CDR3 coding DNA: TGTGCCAGCAGCTTAGAGTTCTCCTACGAGCAGTACTTC. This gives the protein CASSLEFSYEQYF.

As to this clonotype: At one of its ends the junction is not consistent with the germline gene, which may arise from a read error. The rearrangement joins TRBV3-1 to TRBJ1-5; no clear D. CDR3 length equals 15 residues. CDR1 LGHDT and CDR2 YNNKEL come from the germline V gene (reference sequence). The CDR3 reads CASSLTPNEGQPRHF. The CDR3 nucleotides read TGTGCCAGCAGCCTGACGCCCAACGAGGGTCAGCCCCGGCATTTT.

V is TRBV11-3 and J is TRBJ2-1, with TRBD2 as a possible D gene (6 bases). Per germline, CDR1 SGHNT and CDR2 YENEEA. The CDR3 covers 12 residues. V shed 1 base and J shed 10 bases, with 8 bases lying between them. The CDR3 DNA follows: TGTGCCAGCAGCTTAGGTACTAGCGAGCAGTTCTTC. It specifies CASSLGTSEQFF.

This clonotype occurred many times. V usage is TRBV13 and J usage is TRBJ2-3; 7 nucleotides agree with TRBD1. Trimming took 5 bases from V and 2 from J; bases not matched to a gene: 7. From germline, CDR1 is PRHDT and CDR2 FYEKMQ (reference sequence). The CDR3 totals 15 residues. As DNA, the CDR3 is TGTGCCAGCAGCCGCCGACAGGGACACACAGATACGCAGTATTTT. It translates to CASSRRQGHTDTQYF.

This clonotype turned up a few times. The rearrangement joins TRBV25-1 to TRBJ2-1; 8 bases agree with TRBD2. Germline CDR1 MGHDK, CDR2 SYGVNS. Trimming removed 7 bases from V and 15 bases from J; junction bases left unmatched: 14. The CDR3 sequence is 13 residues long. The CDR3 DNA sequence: TGTGCCAGCACCGAGGGGGGAAGCGGGAGTCCGTTCTTC. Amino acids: CASTEGGSGSPFF.

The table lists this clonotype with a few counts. As DNA, the CDR3 is TGTGCCAGCTCACGTGGACAGGTGACCTACGAGCAGTACTTC. It translates to CASSRGQVTYEQYF. This chain links TRBV18 with TRBJ2-7, with 7 bases fitting TRBD1. Losses at the gene ends were 4 bases for V and 2 bases for J; bases not matched to a gene: 5. The germline gives CDR1 KGHSH, CDR2 LQKENI. This CDR3 has 14 residues.

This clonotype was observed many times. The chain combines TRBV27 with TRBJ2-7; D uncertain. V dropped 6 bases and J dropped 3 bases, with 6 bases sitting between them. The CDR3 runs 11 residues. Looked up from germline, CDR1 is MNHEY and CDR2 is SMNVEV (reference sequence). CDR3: CASREGYEQYF. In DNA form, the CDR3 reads TGTGCCAGCAGAGAAGGCTACGAGCAGTACTTC.

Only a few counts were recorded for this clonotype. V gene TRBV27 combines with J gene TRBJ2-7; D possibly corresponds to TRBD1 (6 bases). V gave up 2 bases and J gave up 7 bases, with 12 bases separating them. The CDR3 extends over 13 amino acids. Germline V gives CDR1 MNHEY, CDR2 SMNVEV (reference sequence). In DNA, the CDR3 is TGTGCCAGCAGTTTAGGACAGCATAAAGAGCAGTACTTC. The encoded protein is CASSLGQHKEQYF.

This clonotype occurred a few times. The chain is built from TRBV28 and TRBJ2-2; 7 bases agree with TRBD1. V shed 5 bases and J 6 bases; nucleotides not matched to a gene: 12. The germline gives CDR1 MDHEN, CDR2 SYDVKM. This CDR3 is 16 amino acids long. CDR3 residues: CASSPQGELDPGELFF. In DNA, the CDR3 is TGTGCCAGCAGTCCCCAGGGGGAGTTGGATCCCGGGGAGCTGTTTTTT.

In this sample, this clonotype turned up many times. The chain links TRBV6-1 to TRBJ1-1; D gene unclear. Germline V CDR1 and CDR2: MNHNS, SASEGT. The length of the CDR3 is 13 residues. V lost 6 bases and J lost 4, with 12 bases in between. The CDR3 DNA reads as TGTGCCAGCAGCCAATTGTCAGTCACTGAAGCTTTCTTT. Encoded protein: CASSQLSVTEAFF.

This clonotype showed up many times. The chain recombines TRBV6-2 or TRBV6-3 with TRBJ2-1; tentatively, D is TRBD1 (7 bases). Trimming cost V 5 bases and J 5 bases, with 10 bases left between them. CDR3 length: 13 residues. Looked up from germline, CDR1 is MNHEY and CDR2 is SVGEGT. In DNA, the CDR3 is TGTGCCAGCAGTCCCAGGGGGGACAATGAGCAGTTCTTC. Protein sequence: CASSPRGDNEQFF.

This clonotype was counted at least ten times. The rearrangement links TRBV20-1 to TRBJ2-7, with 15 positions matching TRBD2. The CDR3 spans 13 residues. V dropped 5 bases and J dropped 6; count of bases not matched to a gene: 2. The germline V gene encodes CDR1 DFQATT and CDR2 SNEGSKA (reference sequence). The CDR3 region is CSAGLAGGGEQYF. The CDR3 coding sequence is TGCAGTGCTGGACTAGCGGGAGGGGGCGAGCAGTACTTC.

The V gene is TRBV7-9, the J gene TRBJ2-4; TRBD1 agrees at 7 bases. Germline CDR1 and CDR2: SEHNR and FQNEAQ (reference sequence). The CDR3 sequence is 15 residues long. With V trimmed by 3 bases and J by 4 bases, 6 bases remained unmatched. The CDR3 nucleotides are TGTGCCAGCAGCTTCGGGTGGGACAGTAAAAACATTCAGTACTTC. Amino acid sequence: CASSFGWDSKNIQYF.

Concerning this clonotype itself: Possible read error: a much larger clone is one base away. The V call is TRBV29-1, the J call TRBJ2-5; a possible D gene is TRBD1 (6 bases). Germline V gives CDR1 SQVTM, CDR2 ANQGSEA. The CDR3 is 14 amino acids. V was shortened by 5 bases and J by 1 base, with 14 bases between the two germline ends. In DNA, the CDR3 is TGCAGCGTTCCTCGGCAGGACAGCCAAGAGACCCAGTACTTC. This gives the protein CSVPRQDSQETQYF. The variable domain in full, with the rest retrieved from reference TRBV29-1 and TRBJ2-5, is SAVISQKPSRDICQRGTSLTIQCQVDSQVTMMFWYRQQPGQSLTLIATANQGSEATYESGFVIDKFPISRPNLTFSTLTVSNMSPEDSSIYLCSVPRQDSQETQYFGPGTRLLVL.

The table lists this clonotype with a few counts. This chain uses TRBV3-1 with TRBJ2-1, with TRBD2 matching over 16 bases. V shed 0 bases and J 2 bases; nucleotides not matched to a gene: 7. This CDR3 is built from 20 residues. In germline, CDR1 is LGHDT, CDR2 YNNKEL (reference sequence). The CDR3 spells CASSQEGLAGGGYPYNEQFF. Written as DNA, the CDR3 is TGTGCCAGCAGCCAAGAGGGACTAGCGGGAGGGGGCTATCCCTACAATGAGCAGTTCTTC.

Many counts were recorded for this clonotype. The CDR3 DNA reads TGTGCCAGCTCACCTCCGGGACAGGGACCTAATGAAAAACTGTTTTTT. This codes for CASSPPGQGPNEKLFF. The V and J genes are TRBV18 and TRBJ1-4, with 9 bases aligning to TRBD1. The CDR3 length is 16 residues. Germline CDR1 reads KGHSH; CDR2 reads LQKENI. V lost 3 bases to trimming and J lost 3 bases; unmatched junction nucleotides: 5.

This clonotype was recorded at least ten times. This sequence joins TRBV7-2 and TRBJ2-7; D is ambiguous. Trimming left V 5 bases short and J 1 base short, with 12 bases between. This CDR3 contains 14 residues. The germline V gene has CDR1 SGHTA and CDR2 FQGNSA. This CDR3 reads CASSPKRVSYEQYF. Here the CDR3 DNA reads TGTGCCAGCAGCCCAAAAAGGGTATCCTACGAGCAGTACTTC.

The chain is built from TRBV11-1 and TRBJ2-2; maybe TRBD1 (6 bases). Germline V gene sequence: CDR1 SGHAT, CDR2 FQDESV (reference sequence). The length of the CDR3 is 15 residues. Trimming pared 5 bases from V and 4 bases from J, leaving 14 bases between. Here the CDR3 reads CASSRQVEFTGELFF. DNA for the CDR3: TGTGCCAGCAGCAGACAGGTTGAATTCACCGGGGAGCTGTTTTTT.

CDR3 sequence: CASRPDSMSTDTQYF. The CDR3 bases are TGTGCCAGCAGACCAGACAGTATGAGCACAGATACGCAGTATTTT. The gene calls are TRBV6-1 and TRBJ2-3; perhaps TRBD1 as D (5 bases). Trimming removed 6 bases at V and 0 bases at J, with 13 bases between. This CDR3 is 15 amino acids long. Looked up from germline, CDR1 is MNHNS and CDR2 is SASEGT.

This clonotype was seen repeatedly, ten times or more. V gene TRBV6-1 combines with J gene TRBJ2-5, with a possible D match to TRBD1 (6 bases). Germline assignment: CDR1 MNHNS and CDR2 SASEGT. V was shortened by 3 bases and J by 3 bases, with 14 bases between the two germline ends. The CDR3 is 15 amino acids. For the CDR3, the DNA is TGTGCCAGCAGTGACCCGGGACAAGTTGAAGAGACCCAGTACTTC. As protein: CASSDPGQVEETQYF.

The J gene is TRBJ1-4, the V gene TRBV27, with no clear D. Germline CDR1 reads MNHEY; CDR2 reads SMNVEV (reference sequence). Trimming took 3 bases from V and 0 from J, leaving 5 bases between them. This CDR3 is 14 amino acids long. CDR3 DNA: TGTGCCAGCAGTTTTACAGCAACTAATGAAAAACTGTTTTTT. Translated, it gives CASSFTATNEKLFF. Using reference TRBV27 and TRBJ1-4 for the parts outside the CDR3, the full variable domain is EAQVTQNPRYLITVTGKKLTVTCSQNMNHEYMSWYRQDPGLGLRQIYYSMNVEVTDKGDVPEGYKVSRKEKRNFPLILESPSPNQTSLYFCASSFTATNEKLFFGSGTQLSVL.

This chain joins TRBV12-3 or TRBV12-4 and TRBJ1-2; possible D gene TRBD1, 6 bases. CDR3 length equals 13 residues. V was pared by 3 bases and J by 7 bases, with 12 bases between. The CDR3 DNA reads TGTGCCAGCAGTTTTGTGACAGGCTGTGGCTACACCTTC. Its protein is CASSFVTGCGYTF.